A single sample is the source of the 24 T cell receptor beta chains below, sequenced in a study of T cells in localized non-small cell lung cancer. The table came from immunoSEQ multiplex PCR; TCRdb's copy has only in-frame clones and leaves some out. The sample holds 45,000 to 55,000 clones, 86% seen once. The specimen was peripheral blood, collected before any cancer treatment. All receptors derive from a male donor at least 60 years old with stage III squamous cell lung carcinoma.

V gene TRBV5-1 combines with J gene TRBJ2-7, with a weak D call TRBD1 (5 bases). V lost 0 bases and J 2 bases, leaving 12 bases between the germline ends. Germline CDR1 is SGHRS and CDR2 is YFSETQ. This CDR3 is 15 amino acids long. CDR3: CASSLGVGPAYEQYF. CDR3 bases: TGCGCCAGCAGCTTGGGAGTGGGGCCGGCCTACGAGCAGTACTTC.

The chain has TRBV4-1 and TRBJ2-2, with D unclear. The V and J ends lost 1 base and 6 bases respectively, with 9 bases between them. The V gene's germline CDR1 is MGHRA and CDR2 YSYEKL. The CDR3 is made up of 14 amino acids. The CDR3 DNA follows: TGCGCCAGCAGCCAAGGCAATGTCCCCGGGGAGCTGTTTTTT. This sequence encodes CASSQGNVPGELFF.

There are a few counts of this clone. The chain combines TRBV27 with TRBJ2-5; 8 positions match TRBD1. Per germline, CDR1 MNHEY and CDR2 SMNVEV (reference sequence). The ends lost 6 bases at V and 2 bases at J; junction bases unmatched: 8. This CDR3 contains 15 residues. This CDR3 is CASSPRTGRQETQYF. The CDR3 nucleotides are TGTGCCAGCAGCCCAAGGACAGGGAGGCAAGAGACCCAGTACTTC.

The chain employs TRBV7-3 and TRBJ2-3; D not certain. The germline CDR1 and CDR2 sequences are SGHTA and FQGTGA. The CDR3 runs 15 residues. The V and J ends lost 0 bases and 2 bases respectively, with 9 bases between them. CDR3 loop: CASSLTQYPTDTQYF. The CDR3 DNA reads TGTGCCAGCAGCTTAACCCAATATCCCACAGATACGCAGTATTTT.

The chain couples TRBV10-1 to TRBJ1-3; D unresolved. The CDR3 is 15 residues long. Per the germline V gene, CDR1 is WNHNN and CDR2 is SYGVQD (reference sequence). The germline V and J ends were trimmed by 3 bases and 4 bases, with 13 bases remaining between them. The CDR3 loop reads CASSDRPGLGNTIYF. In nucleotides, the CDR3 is TGCGCCAGCAGTGATCGGCCAGGCCTAGGAAACACCATATATTTT.

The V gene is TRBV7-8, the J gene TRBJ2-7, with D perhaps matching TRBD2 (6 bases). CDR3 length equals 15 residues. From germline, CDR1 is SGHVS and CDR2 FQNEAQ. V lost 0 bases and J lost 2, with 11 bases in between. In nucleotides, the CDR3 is TGTGCCAGCAGCTTAGCGCGCGGGGAGGCCTACGAGCAGTACTTC. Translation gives CASSLARGEAYEQYF.

The CDR3 DNA reads as TGTGCCTGTAAGACTAGCGGGAACACAGATACGCAGTATTTT. Encoded protein: CACKTSGNTDTQYF. The J gene is TRBJ2-3, the V gene TRBV30, with 11 bases matching TRBD2. The CDR3 totals 14 residues. V was clipped by 6 bases and J by 2 bases; unmatched bases: 4. Germline V gene lookup returns CDR1 GTSNPN and CDR2 SVGIG (reference sequence).

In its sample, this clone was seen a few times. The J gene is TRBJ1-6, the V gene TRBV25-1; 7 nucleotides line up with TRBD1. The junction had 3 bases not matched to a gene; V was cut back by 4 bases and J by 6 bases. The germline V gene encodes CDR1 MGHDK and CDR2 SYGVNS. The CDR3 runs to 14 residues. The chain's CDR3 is CASSGGTANSPLHF. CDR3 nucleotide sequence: TGTGCCAGCAGTGGGGGGACAGCTAATTCACCCCTCCACTTT. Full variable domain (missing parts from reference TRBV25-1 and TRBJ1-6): EADIYQTPRYLVIGTGKKITLECSQTMGHDKMYWYQQDPGMELHLIHYSYGVNSTEKGDLSSESTVSRIRTEHFPLTLESARPSHTSQYLCASSGGTANSPLHFGNGTRLTVT.

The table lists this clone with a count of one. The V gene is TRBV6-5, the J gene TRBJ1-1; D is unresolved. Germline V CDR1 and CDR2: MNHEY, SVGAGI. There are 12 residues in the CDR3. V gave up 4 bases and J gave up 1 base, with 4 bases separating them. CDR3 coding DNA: TGTGCCAGCAGTTTCGGGAACACTGAAGCTTTCTTT. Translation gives CASSFGNTEAFF.

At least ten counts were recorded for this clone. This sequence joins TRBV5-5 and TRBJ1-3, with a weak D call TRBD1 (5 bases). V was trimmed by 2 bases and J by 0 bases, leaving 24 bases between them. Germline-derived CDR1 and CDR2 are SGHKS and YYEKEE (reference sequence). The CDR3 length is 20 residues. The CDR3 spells CASSFGPGHSPVVSGNTIYF. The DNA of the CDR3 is TGTGCCAGCAGCTTCGGACCGGGGCACTCTCCAGTTGTCTCTGGAAACACCATATATTTT. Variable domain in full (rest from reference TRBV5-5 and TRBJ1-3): DAGVTQSPTHLIKTRGQQVTLRCSPISGHKSVSWYQQVLGQGPQFIFQYYEKEERGRGNFPDRFSARQFPNYSSELNVNALLLGDSALYLCASSFGPGHSPVVSGNTIYFGEGSWLTVV.

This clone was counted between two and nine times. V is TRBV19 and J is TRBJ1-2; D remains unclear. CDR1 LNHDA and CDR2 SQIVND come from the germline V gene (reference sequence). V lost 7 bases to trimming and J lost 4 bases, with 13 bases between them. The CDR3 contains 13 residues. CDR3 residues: CASTLRGSYGYTF. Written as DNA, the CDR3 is TGTGCCAGTACCCTTCGCGGGAGCTATGGCTACACCTTC.

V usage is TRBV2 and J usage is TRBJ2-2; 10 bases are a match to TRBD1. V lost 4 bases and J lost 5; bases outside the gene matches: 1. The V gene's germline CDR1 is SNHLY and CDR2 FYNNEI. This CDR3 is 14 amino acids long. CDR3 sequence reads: CASSGDRGTGELFF. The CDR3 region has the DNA TGTGCCAGCAGTGGGGACAGGGGAACCGGGGAGCTGTTTTTT. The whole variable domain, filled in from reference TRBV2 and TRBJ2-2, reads EPEVTQTPSHQVTQMGQEVILRCVPISNHLYFYWYRQILGQKVEFLVSFYNNEISEKSEIFDDQFSVERPDGSNFTLKIRSTKLEDSAMYFCASSGDRGTGELFFGEGSRLTVL.

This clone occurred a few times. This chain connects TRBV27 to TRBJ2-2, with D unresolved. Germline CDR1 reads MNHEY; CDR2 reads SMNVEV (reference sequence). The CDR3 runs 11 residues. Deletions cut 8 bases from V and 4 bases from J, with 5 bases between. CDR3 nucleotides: TGTGCCAGCTCCATCACCGGGGAGCTGTTTTTT. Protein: CASSITGELFF.

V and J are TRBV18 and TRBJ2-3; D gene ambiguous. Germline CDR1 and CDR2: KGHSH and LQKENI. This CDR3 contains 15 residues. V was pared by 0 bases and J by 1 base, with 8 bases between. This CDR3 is CASSPPPGRTDTQYF. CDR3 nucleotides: TGTGCCAGCTCACCACCACCAGGTCGCACAGATACGCAGTATTTT. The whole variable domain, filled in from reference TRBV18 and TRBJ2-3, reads NAGVMQNPRHLVRRRGQEARLRCSPMKGHSHVYWYRQLPEEGLKFMVYLQKENIIDESGMPKERFSAEFPKEGPSILRIQQVVRGDSAAYFCASSPPPGRTDTQYFGPGTRLTVL.

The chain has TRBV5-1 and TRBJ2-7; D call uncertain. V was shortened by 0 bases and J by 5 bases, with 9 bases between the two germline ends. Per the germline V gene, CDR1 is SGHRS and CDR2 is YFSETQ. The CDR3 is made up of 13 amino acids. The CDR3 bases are TGCGCCAGCAGCTTGGGCCAGCAGAACGAGCAGTACTTC. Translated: CASSLGQQNEQYF.

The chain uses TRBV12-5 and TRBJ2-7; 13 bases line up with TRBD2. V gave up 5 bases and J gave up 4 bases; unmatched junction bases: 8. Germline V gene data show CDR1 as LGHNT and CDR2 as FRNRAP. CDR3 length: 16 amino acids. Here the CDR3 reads CASGRPGTSGIYEQYF. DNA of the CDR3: TGTGCTAGTGGTCGACCCGGGACTAGCGGGATTTACGAGCAGTACTTC.

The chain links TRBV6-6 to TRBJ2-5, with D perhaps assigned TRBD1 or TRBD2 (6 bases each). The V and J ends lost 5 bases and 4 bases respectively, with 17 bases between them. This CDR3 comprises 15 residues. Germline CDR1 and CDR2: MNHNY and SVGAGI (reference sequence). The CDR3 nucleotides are TGTGCCAGCAGTGAGGGGGGTGGGTTGGCAGAGACCCAGTACTTC. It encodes CASSEGGGLAETQYF.

In DNA form, the CDR3 reads TGCGCCAGAAGAGGGACAGGGCGAGACACCGGGGAGCTGTTTTTT. This translates into CARRGTGRDTGELFF. The V gene is TRBV10-1, the J gene TRBJ2-2, with 9 bases lining up with TRBD1. Germline V gene sequence: CDR1 WNHNN, CDR2 SYGVQD (reference sequence). Unmatched junction bases numbered 8, after V lost 9 bases and J lost 3 bases. The CDR3 contains 15 residues.

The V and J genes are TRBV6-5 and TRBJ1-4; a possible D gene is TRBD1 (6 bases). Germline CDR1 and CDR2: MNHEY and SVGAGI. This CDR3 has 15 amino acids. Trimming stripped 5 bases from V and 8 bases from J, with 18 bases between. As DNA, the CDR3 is TGTGCCAGCAGTCACGGGACACAGGGTTACGAAAAACTGTTTTTT. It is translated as CASSHGTQGYEKLFF.

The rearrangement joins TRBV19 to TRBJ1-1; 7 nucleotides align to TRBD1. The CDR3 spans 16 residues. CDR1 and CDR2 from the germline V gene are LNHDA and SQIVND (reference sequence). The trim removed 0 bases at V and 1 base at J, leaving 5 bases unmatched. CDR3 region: CASSIDRGPPNTEAFF. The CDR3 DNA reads TGTGCCAGTAGTATAGATAGGGGGCCACCGAACACTGAAGCTTTCTTT.

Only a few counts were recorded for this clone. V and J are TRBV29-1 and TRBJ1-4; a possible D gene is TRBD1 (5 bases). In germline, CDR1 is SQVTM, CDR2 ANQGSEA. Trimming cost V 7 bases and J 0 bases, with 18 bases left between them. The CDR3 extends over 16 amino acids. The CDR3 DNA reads TGCAGCGCAACGTCTTGGGGGGAGTCAACTAATGAAAAACTGTTTTTT. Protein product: CSATSWGESTNEKLFF.

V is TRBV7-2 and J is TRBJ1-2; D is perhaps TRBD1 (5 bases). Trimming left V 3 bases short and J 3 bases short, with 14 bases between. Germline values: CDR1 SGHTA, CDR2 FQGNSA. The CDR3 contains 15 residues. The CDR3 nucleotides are TGTGCCAGCAGCTTTGGTTCTGGGGCTGACTATGGCTACACCTTC. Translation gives CASSFGSGADYGYTF.

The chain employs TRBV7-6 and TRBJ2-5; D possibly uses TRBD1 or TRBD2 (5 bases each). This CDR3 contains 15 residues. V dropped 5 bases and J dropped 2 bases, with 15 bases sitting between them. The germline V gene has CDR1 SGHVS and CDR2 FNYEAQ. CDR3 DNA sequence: TGTGCCAGCAGCCCCGGGACCTTGGAGCAAGAGACCCAGTACTTC. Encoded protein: CASSPGTLEQETQYF.

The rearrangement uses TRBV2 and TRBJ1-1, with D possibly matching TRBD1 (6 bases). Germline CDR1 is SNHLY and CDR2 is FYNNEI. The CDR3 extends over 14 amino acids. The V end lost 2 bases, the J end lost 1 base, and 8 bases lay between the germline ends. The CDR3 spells CASSENRANTEAFF. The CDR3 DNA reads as TGTGCCAGCAGTGAAAACAGGGCGAACACTGAAGCTTTCTTT.